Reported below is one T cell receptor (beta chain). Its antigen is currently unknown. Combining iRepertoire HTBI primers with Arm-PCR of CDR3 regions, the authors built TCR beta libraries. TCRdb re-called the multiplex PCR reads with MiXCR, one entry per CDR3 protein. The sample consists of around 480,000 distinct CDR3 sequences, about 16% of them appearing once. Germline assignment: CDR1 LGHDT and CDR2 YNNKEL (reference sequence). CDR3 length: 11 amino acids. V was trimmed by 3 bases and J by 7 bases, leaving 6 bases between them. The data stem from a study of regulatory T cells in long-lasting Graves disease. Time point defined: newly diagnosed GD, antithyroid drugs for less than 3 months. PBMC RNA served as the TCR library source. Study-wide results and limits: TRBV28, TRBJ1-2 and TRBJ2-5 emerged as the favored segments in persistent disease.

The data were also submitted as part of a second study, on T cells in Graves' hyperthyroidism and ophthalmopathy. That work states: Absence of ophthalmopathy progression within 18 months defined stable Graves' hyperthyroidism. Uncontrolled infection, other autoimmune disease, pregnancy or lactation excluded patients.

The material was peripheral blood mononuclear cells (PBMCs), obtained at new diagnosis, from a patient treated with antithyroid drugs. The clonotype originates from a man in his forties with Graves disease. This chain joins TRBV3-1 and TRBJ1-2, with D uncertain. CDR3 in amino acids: CASSHLRGYTF. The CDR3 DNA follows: TGTGCCAGCAGCCACCTTCGTGGCTACACCTTC.